This T cell receptor (beta chain) was documented in a study of early T cells in non-severe SARS-CoV-2 infection. Study details: The input, bulk RNA from unsorted whole blood, was sequenced, and chains were unpaired. Study-wide points: Database matching using VDJdb favored anti-spike CD8 responses, with private and CD4 specificities left missing.

The protocol attached unique molecular identifiers to individual cDNA molecules. TCRdb re-called the 5' RACE reads with MiXCR, one entry per CDR3 protein. The sample shows tens of thousands of distinct CDR3 sequences, 3.5% to 4% of them seen only once. The CDR3 covers 15 residues. Germline CDR1 MDHEN, CDR2 SYDVKM. The ends were cut back, 2 bases at V and 3 bases at J, with 13 bases in the middle. At least ten counts were recorded for this clonotype. Its matching antigen is unknown. The sequencing input was whole blood. The TCR was taken from an adult who was a healthcare worker with PCR-confirmed SARS-CoV-2 infection or an uninfected control (not recorded which). The gene calls are TRBV28 and TRBJ2-5; a weak D match, TRBD1 (6 bases). Here the CDR3 reads CASSLAGQGKETQYF. The DNA for the CDR3 is TGTGCCAGCAGTTTAGCGGGCCAGGGGAAAGAGACCCAGTACTTC.